These T cell receptor beta chains were read from a single sample in a study of CD8 T cells in ankylosing spondylitis. TCRdb reanalysed the 5' RACE reads using MiXCR and keeps one entry per CDR3 protein. Among 250,000 or so distinct CDR3 sequences listed, approximately 20% were seen once. The sequencing sample was made of blood, either unsorted or a sorted T cell fraction (not recorded which). The receptor set was obtained from a male donor with ankylosing spondylitis or in good health (not recorded which). Both conserved end residues are part of each CDR3. The order of the fields is V gene, clone size, D gene, J gene, CDR3 DNA, CDR3 protein. D genes are given only for firm matches. Clone size is stated in some rows and not others, as once, few, many or a class when expanded.

V: TRBV10-3
size: few
D: -
J: TRBJ1-2
DNA: TGTGCCATCAGTGAATCACCAGGGTCGCAGGGCTACACCTTC
CDR3: CAISESPGSQGYTF

V: TRBV7-9
size: -
D: TRBD2
J: TRBJ2-2
DNA: TGTGCCAGCAGCAATCTGGCTAGCGGGAACACCGGGGAGCTGTTTTTT
CDR3: CASSNLASGNTGELFF

V: TRBV4-1
size: few
D: -
J: TRBJ1-1
DNA: TGCGCCAGCAGCCACCTCACCACAGGGTTCACTGAAGCTTTCTTT
CDR3: CASSHLTTGFTEAFF

V: TRBV12-3/TRBV12-4
size: few
D: -
J: TRBJ1-5
DNA: TGTGCCAGCACCCTTGTCGCGGGGGCTGGTAATCAGCCCCAGCATTTT
CDR3: CASTLVAGAGNQPQHF

V: TRBV6-5
size: few
D: -
J: TRBJ2-1
DNA: TGTGCCAGCAGCTCCCCTGACCATGAGCAGTTCTTC
CDR3: CASSSPDHEQFF

V: TRBV4-1
size: -
D: TRBD2
J: TRBJ2-1
DNA: TGCGCCAGCAGCCTCCTCTTTGGACTAGACAATGAGCAGATCTTC
CDR3: CASSLLFGLDNEQIF

V: TRBV12-3/TRBV12-4
size: -
D: -
J: TRBJ2-1
DNA: TGTGCCAGCAGTTTGGGGTCTGAGGAGCAGTTCTTC
CDR3: CASSLGSEEQFF

V: TRBV6-1
size: -
D: -
J: TRBJ2-2
DNA: TGTGCCAGCAGTCCCGACTGGGGCACCGGGGAGCTGTTTTTT
CDR3: CASSPDWGTGELFF

V: TRBV6-5
size: few
D: TRBD1
J: TRBJ1-2
DNA: TGTGCCAGCAGTTACTCGTTCCTCGGGACAGGGGACGGCTACACCTTC
CDR3: CASSYSFLGTGDGYTF

V: TRBV6-6
size: few
D: -
J: TRBJ2-7
DNA: TGTGCCAGCTCCCCCGAATCCTACGAGCAGTACTTC
CDR3: CASSPESYEQYF

V: TRBV18
size: few
D: -
J: TRBJ2-7
DNA: TGTGCCAGCTCACCTCTAGCGAGAACCTACGAGCAGTACTTC
CDR3: CASSPLARTYEQYF

V: TRBV4-1
size: few
D: -
J: TRBJ2-7
DNA: TGCGCCAGCAGCCAAGGGCAGTGGGACGAGCAGTACTTC
CDR3: CASSQGQWDEQYF

V: TRBV7-3
size: few
D: -
J: TRBJ2-7
DNA: TGTGCCAGCAGCCAGGGACCCACCCTGGAGCAGTACTTC
CDR3: CASSQGPTLEQYF

V: TRBV27
size: -
D: -
J: TRBJ2-7
DNA: TGTGCCAGCAGTTCCATATTAGGGGACGAGCAGTACTTC
CDR3: CASSSILGDEQYF

V: TRBV20-1
size: many
D: TRBD1
J: TRBJ2-7
DNA: TGCAGTGCCCGGACCGACACAGGGGGCGGTTACGAGCAGTACTTC
CDR3: CSARTDTGGGYEQYF

V: TRBV6-1
size: -
D: -
J: TRBJ2-1
DNA: TGTGCCAGCAGGGGGACCCTGGCACTAGCCTACAATGAGCAGTTCTTC
CDR3: CASRGTLALAYNEQFF

V: TRBV7-8
size: -
D: -
J: TRBJ2-7
DNA: TGTGCCAGCAGTCCCCGACAGGAAAGCTCCTACGAGCAGTACTTC
CDR3: CASSPRQESSYEQYF

V: TRBV28
size: -
D: TRBD2
J: TRBJ2-7
DNA: TGTGCCAGCAGTTTATACTTAGCGGGTTCGTACGAGCAGTACTTC
CDR3: CASSLYLAGSYEQYF

V: TRBV20-1
size: -
D: -
J: TRBJ2-3
DNA: TGCAGTGCTAGCGCTGGGAGGTTGACAGATACGCAGTATTTT
CDR3: CSASAGRLTDTQYF

V: TRBV7-3
size: -
D: -
J: TRBJ2-1
DNA: TGTGCCAGCAGCACGCTACAGAGCTCCTACAATGAGCAGTTCTTC
CDR3: CASSTLQSSYNEQFF

V: TRBV29-1
size: few
D: TRBD2
J: TRBJ2-5
DNA: TGCAGCGTTGTTCCACTAGCGGGAGTTTTGGAGACCCAGTACTTC
CDR3: CSVVPLAGVLETQYF

V: TRBV29-1
size: -
D: TRBD1
J: TRBJ2-7
DNA: TGCAGCGTTGGGGACAGGGGTTTCGACGAGCAGTACTTC
CDR3: CSVGDRGFDEQYF

V: TRBV3-1
size: -
D: TRBD2
J: TRBJ2-7
DNA: TGTGCCAGCAGCCAAATAATAGCGGGAGGGAACCGCGAGCAGTACTTC
CDR3: CASSQIIAGGNREQYF

V: TRBV4-1
size: -
D: -
J: TRBJ2-7
DNA: TGCGCCAGCAGCCATCACATCGACAGCTCCTACGAGCAGTACTTC
CDR3: CASSHHIDSSYEQYF